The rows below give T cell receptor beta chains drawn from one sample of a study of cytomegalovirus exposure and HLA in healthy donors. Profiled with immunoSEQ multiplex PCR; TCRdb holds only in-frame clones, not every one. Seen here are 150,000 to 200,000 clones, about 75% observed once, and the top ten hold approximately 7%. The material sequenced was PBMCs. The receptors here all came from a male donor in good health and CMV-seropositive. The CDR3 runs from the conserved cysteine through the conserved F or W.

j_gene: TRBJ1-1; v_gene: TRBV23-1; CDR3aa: CASSRAGLRWRTEAFF
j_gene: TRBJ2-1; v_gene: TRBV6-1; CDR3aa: CATGVGTRPLDEQFF
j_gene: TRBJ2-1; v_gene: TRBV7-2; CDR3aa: CASSPKRGGSYNEQFF
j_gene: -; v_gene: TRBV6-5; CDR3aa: CASRSGAGKNYEQYF
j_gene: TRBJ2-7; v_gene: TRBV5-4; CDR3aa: CASSLRQGGEQYF
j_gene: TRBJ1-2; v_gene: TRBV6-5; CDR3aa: CASMLEEHYGYTF
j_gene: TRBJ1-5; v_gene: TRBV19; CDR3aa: CASRGNHQPQHF
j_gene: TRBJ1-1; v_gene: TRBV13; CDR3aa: CASSFTGRRDTEAFF
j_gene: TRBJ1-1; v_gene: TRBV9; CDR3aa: CASSVGGGEAFF
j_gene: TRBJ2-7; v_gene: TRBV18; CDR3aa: CASSPMTVPYEQYF
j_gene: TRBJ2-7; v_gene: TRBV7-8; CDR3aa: CASSLRQGLEQYF
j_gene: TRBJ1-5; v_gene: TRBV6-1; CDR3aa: CASCDRGDQPQHF
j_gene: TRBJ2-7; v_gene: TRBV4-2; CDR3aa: CASSQGGVREASYEQYF
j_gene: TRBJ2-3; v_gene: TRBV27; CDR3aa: CASSFTGQGRTTDTQYF
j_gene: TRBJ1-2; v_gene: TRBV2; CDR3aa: CASRTTGGLTYGYTF
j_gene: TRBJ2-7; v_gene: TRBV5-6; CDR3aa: CASSKDRSYEQYF
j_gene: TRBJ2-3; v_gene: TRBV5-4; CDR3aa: CASSLDGWGPTDTQYF
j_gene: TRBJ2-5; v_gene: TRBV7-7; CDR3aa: CASSFSPLQETQYF
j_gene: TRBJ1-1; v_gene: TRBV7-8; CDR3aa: CASSFTPPTGLTPEAFF
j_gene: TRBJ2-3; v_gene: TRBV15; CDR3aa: CATSRFSHGGSDTQYF
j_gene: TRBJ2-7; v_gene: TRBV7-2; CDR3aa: CASSHPSGGYYEQYF
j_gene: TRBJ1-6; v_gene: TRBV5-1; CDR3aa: CASTPGPGTGKAPLHF
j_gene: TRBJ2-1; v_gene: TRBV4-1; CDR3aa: CASSRLGQGVEQFF
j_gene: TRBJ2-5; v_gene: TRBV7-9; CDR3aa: CASSPVRQGMKTQYF
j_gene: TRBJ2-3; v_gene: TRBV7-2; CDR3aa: CASTPPEFGGDTQYF
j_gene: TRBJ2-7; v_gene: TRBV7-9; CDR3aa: CASSRLGVYEQYF
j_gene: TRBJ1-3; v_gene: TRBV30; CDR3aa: CASQGSSGNTIYF
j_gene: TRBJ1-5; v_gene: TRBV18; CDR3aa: CASSLDSGNQPQHF
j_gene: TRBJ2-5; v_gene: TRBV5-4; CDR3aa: CASSPEGGRGETQYF